Sequencing of this T cell receptor beta chain was carried out in a study of blood T cells in healthy people across ages. Together with a sample-barcoded 5' primer, a J-beta primer mix was included in a second PCR lasting about 7 to 11 cycles. One entry per CDR3 protein results from TCRdb running MiXCR on the 5' RACE reads. The sample includes hundreds of thousands of distinct CDR3 sequences, under 30% seen only once; the top ten take around 15%. V shed 5 bases, J shed 1 base, and the junction held 4 bases outside the gene matches. The CDR3 contains 15 residues. The sequence derives from a woman of 80 years or more in good health. Sequenced input: blood. The chain employs TRBV12-3 or TRBV12-4 and TRBJ2-1, with 8 bases matching TRBD2. In nucleotides, the CDR3 is TGTGCCAGCAGTGGAGCGGGAGAATCCTACAATGAGCAGTTCTTC. It is translated as CASSGAGESYNEQFF.